These 8 T cell receptor beta chains came from one sample sequenced in a study of blood T cell repertoires in COVID-19. Libraries were prepared by immunoSEQ multiplex PCR; TCRdb keeps only in-frame clonotypes and omits some of them. The sample holds 200,000 or so clones, about 87% seen once. What was sequenced was PBMCs or T cells enriched from blood (not recorded which). These receptors came from a woman aged 25 to 39 who had recovered from COVID-19.

V and J are TRBV5-5 and TRBJ2-1; 9 bases fit TRBD2. In germline, CDR1 is SGHKS, CDR2 YYEKEE (reference sequence). V gave up 3 bases and J gave up 9 bases; unmatched junction bases: 10. This CDR3 contains 15 residues. This chain's CDR3 is CASSSRGGGAGEQFF. CDR3 nucleotide sequence: TGTGCCAGCAGCTCTCGTGGCGGGGGGGCAGGTGAGCAGTTCTTC.

The count of this clone is one. V usage is TRBV9 and J usage is TRBJ1-4, with TRBD1 matching 10 bases. The CDR3 contains 15 residues. The V gene end was trimmed by 5 bases and the J gene end by 8 bases; junction bases not matched to a gene: 9. The germline gives CDR1 SGDLS, CDR2 YYNGEE. The CDR3 bases are TGTGCCAGCAGGGACGACAGGGGGCATGGGGAAAAACTGTTTTTT. Its protein product is CASRDDRGHGEKLFF.

As DNA, the CDR3 is TGTGCCAGCAGCGTCGACAGTTCGAATCAGCCCCAGCATTTT. Amino acids: CASSVDSSNQPQHF. The V and J genes are TRBV7-9 and TRBJ1-5; tentative D call: TRBD1 (5 bases). The CDR3 spans 14 residues. In germline, CDR1 is SEHNR, CDR2 FQNEAQ (reference sequence). Trimming left V 5 bases short and J 4 bases short, with 12 bases between.

The chain recombines TRBV5-6 with TRBJ1-4; 9 bases align to TRBD1. V dropped 4 bases and J dropped 7; count of bases not matched to a gene: 14. The germline V gene has CDR1 SGHDT and CDR2 YYEEEE. The CDR3 spans 17 residues. The CDR3 nucleotides read TGTGCCAGCAGCCCACCTAAGTCCGGGACAGGGACTGAAAAACTGTTTTTT. This translates into CASSPPKSGTGTEKLFF.

The CDR3 region has the DNA TGTGCCAGCAGCTTAGGACTAGCGGGGGGCAATGAGCAGTTCTTC. This codes for CASSLGLAGGNEQFF. The rearrangement links TRBV7-3 to TRBJ2-1; 14 bases line up with TRBD2. The germline V gene encodes CDR1 SGHTA and CDR2 FQGTGA. Losses at the gene ends were 2 bases for V and 6 bases for J; bases not matched to a gene: 0. The CDR3 is 15 residues long. Full variable domain (rest looked up from reference TRBV7-3 and TRBJ2-1): GAGVSQTPSNKVTEKGKYVELRCDPISGHTALYWYRQSLGQGPEFLIYFQGTGAADDSGLPNDRFFAVRPEGSVSTLKIQRTERGDSAVYLCASSLGLAGGNEQFFGPGTRLTVL.

This rearrangement joins TRBV9 to TRBJ1-1; no firm D call. Between the trimmed V and J ends, which lost 1 base and 0 bases, there was a span of 4 bases. The CDR3 loop spans 13 amino acids. Looked up from germline, CDR1 is SGDLS and CDR2 is YYNGEE. CDR3: CASSVQLNTEAFF. In nucleotides, the CDR3 is TGTGCCAGCAGCGTACAGTTGAACACTGAAGCTTTCTTT. Drawing the rest from reference TRBV9 and TRBJ1-1, the complete variable domain is DSGVTQTPKHLITATGQRVTLRCSPRSGDLSVYWYQQSLDQGLQFLIQYYNGEERAKGNILERFSAQQFPDLHSELNLSSLELGDSALYFCASSVQLNTEAFFGQGTRLTVV.

The count of this clone is one. V is TRBV18 and J is TRBJ2-2, with 7 bases lining up with TRBD1. Germline trimming cut 5 bases from V and 5 bases from J; bases unmatched to any gene: 11. CDR1 and CDR2 (germline): KGHSH, LQKENI. This CDR3 is built from 16 residues. For the CDR3, the DNA is TGTGCCAGCTCATCCCAGAGACAGGGCGGAACCGGGGAGCTGTTTTTT. Residues: CASSSQRQGGTGELFF. Full variable domain (remainder filled in from reference TRBV18 and TRBJ2-2): NAGVMQNPRHLVRRRGQEARLRCSPMKGHSHVYWYRQLPEEGLKFMVYLQKENIIDESGMPKERFSAEFPKEGPSILRIQQVVRGDSAAYFCASSSQRQGGTGELFFGEGSRLTVL.

The chain links TRBV4-1 to TRBJ2-6, with TRBD1 matching over 10 bases. Germline assignment: CDR1 MGHRA and CDR2 YSYEKL. V lost 0 bases, J lost 0 bases, and 2 bases stayed unmatched. The CDR3 runs to 18 residues. CDR3 loop: CASSQEGTGVSGANVLTF. The CDR3 DNA sequence: TGCGCCAGCAGCCAAGAAGGGACAGGGGTCTCTGGGGCCAACGTCCTGACTTTC.